This TCR beta chain was profiled in a study of human T cells and chemical hapten exposure. Study-wide background: Patches with 0.01% DPC went on the upper back, and the tests were read at 6 days.

Many counts were recorded for this clonotype. In TCRdb, the RACE reads were re-called with MiXCR into one record per CDR3 protein. Of a few hundred thousand distinct CDR3 sequences listed, almost 8% are singletons. This CDR3 region has 13 residues. The germline V gene encodes CDR1 SGHAT and CDR2 FQNNGV. Trimming left V 6 bases short and J 1 base short, with 9 bases between. Time point here: pre-sensitization, week 0. Treatment denoted: therapeutic diphenylcyclopropenone sensitization with weekly scalp DPC. The clonotype originates from a man aged 18 to 30 with alopecia areata. Some clones in this sample may be carry-over from other donors' samples. V gene TRBV11-2 combines with J gene TRBJ1-1; D may be TRBD1 (5 bases). The material sequenced was whole blood, taken in connection with sensitization to the hapten diphenylcyclopropenone (DPC). CDR3 coding DNA: TGTGCCAGCAGTCGCGGGGGGAACACTGAAGCTTTCTTT. Translation gives CASSRGGNTEAFF. The full variable domain, in which reference TRBV11-2 and TRBJ1-1 provide the parts outside the CDR3, is EAGVAQSPRYKIIEKRQSVAFWCNPISGHATLYWYQQILGQGPKLLIQFQNNGVVDDSQLPKDRFSAERLKGVDSTLKIQPAKLEDSAVYLCASSRGGNTEAFFGQGTRLTVV.